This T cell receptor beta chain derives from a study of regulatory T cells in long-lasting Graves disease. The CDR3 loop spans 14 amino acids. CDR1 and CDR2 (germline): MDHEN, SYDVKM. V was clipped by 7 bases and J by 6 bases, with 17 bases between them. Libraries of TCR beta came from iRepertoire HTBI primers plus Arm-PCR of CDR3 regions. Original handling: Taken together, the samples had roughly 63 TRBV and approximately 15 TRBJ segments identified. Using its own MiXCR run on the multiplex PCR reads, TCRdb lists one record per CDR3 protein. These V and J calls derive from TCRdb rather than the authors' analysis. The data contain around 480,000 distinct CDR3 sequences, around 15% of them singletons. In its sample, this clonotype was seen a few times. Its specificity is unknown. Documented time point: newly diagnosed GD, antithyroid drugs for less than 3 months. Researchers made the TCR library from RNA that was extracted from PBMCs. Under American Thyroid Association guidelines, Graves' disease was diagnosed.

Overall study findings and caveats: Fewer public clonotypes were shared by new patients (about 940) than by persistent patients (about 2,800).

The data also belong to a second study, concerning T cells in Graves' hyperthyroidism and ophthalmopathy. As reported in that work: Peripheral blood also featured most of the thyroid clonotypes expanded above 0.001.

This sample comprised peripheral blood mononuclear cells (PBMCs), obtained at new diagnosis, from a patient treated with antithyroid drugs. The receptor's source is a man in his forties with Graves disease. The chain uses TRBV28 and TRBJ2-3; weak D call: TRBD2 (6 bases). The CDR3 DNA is TGTGCCAGCATCCACGGGACTTTCCCGGATACGCAGTATTTT. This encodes CASIHGTFPDTQYF.